These 23 T cell receptor beta chains were sequenced from one sample in a study of cytomegalovirus exposure and HLA in healthy donors. PCR was performed using 60 Vbeta and 13 Jbeta primers. Data came from immunoSEQ multiplex PCR; TCRdb stores just in-frame clones and leaves some out. The data show around 99,000 clones, 73% seen once. The sample consisted of PBMCs. The receptors shown here come from a man in his forties in good health and CMV-seronegative.

The table lists this clone with a count of one. This sequence joins TRBV7-2 and TRBJ1-2; a possible D gene is TRBD1 (6 bases). V dropped 1 base and J dropped 7 bases, with 22 bases sitting between them. CDR3 length: 17 residues. CDR1 is SGHTA, CDR2 FQGNSA, per germline. The CDR3 region is CASSLDVGGPSTSGYTF. CDR3 DNA: TGTGCCAGCAGCTTAGACGTTGGGGGCCCATCGACCTCTGGCTACACCTTC.

This clone was observed once. The chain links TRBV5-1 to TRBJ2-5; 7 positions agree with TRBD1. Germline V CDR1 and CDR2: SGHRS, YFSETQ. This CDR3 spans 13 amino acids. The V gene end was trimmed by 2 bases and the J gene end by 5 bases; junction bases not matched to a gene: 3. The CDR3 bases are TGCGCCAGCAGCTTCACAGGGGAGGAGACCCAGTACTTC. It yields the protein CASSFTGEETQYF. The complete variable domain, with remaining parts taken from reference TRBV5-1 and TRBJ2-5, reads KAGVTQTPRYLIKTRGQQVTLSCSPISGHRSVSWYQQTPGQGLQFLFEYFSETQRNKGNFPGRFSGRQFSNSRSEMNVSTLELGDSALYLCASSFTGEETQYFGPGTRLLVL.

The chain is built from TRBV28 and TRBJ2-5; TRBD1 agrees at 8 bases. Germline values: CDR1 MDHEN, CDR2 SYDVKM. The CDR3 runs to 14 residues. Trimming cost V 4 bases and J 5 bases; bases outside gene matches: 6. This chain's CDR3 is CASSSGGITETQYF. In DNA form, the CDR3 reads TGTGCCAGCAGTTCAGGGGGCATAACTGAGACCCAGTACTTC.

This chain connects TRBV5-6 to TRBJ2-7; D possibly corresponds to TRBD2 (5 bases). V was trimmed by 0 bases and J by 13 bases, leaving 11 bases between them. Germline V gene lookup returns CDR1 SGHDT and CDR2 YYEEEE. The CDR3 is 11 residues long. In nucleotides, the CDR3 is TGTGCCAGCAGCTTGGCGACGGAGGCCTACTTC. It encodes CASSLATEAYF.

The CDR3 spells CASSLSGFSSYNEQFF. CDR3 DNA sequence: TGTGCCAGCAGCTTATCAGGTTTCTCCTCCTACAATGAGCAGTTCTTC. V is TRBV7-8 and J is TRBJ2-1, with D hard to call. CDR1 and CDR2 from the germline V gene are SGHVS and FQNEAQ. The CDR3 is 16 amino acids. Trimming stripped 2 bases from V and 0 bases from J, with 11 bases between.

The chain couples TRBV7-8 to TRBJ1-6; TRBD1 agrees at 8 bases. The J segment lost 8 bases and the V segment lost 3 bases, leaving 12 bases of the junction unmatched. CDR3 length equals 17 residues. From germline, CDR1 is SGHVS and CDR2 FQNEAQ. In DNA form, the CDR3 reads TGTGCCAGCAGCTTTACCGACAGGGGATTTTTGGATTCACCCCTCCACTTT. Its translation: CASSFTDRGFLDSPLHF.

In regard to this clone: The junction does not match germline at one end; this may be a read error. The chain combines TRBV10-3 with TRBJ2-7; 7 bases are shared with TRBD1. The germline V gene encodes CDR1 ENHRY and CDR2 SYGVKD. There are 13 residues in the CDR3. The CDR3 protein is CAISETQGPGGFF. CDR3 bases: TGTGCCATCAGTGAGACCCAGGGCCCAGGGGGATTCTTC.

In its sample, this clone was seen a few times. The rearrangement links TRBV30 to TRBJ2-5; 10 bases are shared with TRBD1. The germline gives CDR1 GTSNPN, CDR2 SVGIG (reference sequence). J was trimmed by 4 bases and V by 3 bases; bases with no gene match: 11. The CDR3 loop spans 16 amino acids. The CDR3 nucleotides are TGTGCCTGGAGCGCCGCATTCGGGACAGGGGTAGAGACCCAGTACTTC. Protein product: CAWSAAFGTGVETQYF.

V is TRBV5-1 and J is TRBJ2-5, with 8 bases lining up with TRBD1. The CDR3 extends over 14 amino acids. The germline gives CDR1 SGHRS, CDR2 YFSETQ. J lost 3 bases, V lost 4 bases, and 5 bases had no gene match. CDR3 protein: CASSTGQGKETQYF. The CDR3 region has the DNA TGCGCCAGCAGCACCGGACAGGGTAAAGAGACCCAGTACTTC.

The chain links TRBV9 to TRBJ2-3; 8 bases align to TRBD2. Trimming took 4 bases from V and 0 from J; bases not matched to a gene: 4. Germline V gene lookup returns CDR1 SGDLS and CDR2 YYNGEE. This CDR3 spans 15 amino acids. The CDR3 coding sequence is TGTGCCAGCAGCCAGAGGACTAGCAGCACAGATACGCAGTATTTT. It specifies CASSQRTSSTDTQYF.

This clone showed up just once. V gene TRBV28 combines with J gene TRBJ1-1; no firm D call. Germline CDR1 MDHEN, CDR2 SYDVKM. The CDR3 runs to 14 residues. V lost 5 bases and J lost 11, with 21 bases in between. Here the CDR3 reads CASSLVGGFLQAFF. The CDR3 coding sequence is TGTGCCAGCAGTCTGGTGGGAGGGTTTCTGCAGGCTTTCTTT.

The chain joins TRBV5-6 to TRBJ1-6; D is unclear. Trimming pared 2 bases from V and 0 bases from J, leaving 6 bases between. CDR3 length equals 15 residues. CDR1 is SGHDT and CDR2 is YYEEEE in the germline V gene. The CDR3 sequence is CASSFGSSYNSPLHF. CDR3 sequence (DNA): TGTGCCAGCAGCTTTGGGAGCTCCTATAATTCACCCCTCCACTTT.

The gene calls are TRBV4-1 and TRBJ1-2, with 8 bases matching TRBD1. The V gene end was trimmed by 4 bases and the J gene end by 6 bases; junction bases not matched to a gene: 7. CDR1 and CDR2 from the germline V gene are MGHRA and YSYEKL. This CDR3 has 14 amino acids. The CDR3 sequence is CASSRVDRGHGYTF. CDR3 coding DNA: TGCGCCAGCAGCCGAGTAGACAGGGGACATGGCTACACCTTC.

This clone occurred a few times. This chain links TRBV5-1 with TRBJ2-5; TRBD2 agrees at 10 bases. CDR1 is SGHRS, CDR2 YFSETQ, per germline. J lost 5 bases, V lost 4 bases, and 8 bases had no gene match. The CDR3 is made up of 15 amino acids. The CDR3 bases are TGCGCCAGCAGCGCTTTAGCGGGGGGCCTTGAGACCCAGTACTTC. The encoded protein is CASSALAGGLETQYF.

The rearrangement links TRBV6-4 to TRBJ2-1, with D tentatively TRBD1 (6 bases). The V gene lost 5 bases and the J gene lost 4 bases, with 15 bases spanning the gap. The CDR3 has 15 amino acids. Germline V gene data show CDR1 as MRHNA and CDR2 as SNTAGT. DNA of the CDR3: TGTGCCAGCAGTCAGGGGCCCGCCCCATACAATGAGCAGTTCTTC. This codes for CASSQGPAPYNEQFF.

V usage is TRBV5-4 and J usage is TRBJ2-5, with a possible D match to TRBD2 (6 bases). The V end lost 4 bases, the J end lost 1 base, and 8 bases lay between the germline ends. CDR1 SGHNT and CDR2 YYREEE come from the germline V gene (reference sequence). This CDR3 is 13 amino acids long. CDR3 protein: CASSGGTQETQYF. Written as DNA, the CDR3 is TGTGCCAGCAGCGGGGGGACCCAAGAGACCCAGTACTTC.

In its sample, this clone was seen a few times. The V call is TRBV5-4, the J call TRBJ1-4; tentative D call: TRBD1 (5 bases). The CDR3 contains 17 residues. Germline V gene sequence: CDR1 SGHNT, CDR2 YYREEE (reference sequence). Deletions cut 0 bases from V and 11 bases from J, with 23 bases between. The DNA of the CDR3 is TGTGCCAGCAGCTTGGAGTTGAAGGGGCCATTGGGATCGAAACTGTTTTTT. Its protein product is CASSLELKGPLGSKLFF.

The rearrangement uses TRBV18 and TRBJ2-6, with TRBD1 as a possible D gene (5 bases). Looked up from germline, CDR1 is KGHSH and CDR2 is LQKENI. The CDR3 is 19 residues long. The V gene lost 0 bases and the J gene lost 4 bases, with 19 bases spanning the gap. The chain's CDR3 is CASSPPLDSGPLGANVLTF. CDR3 coding DNA: TGTGCCAGCTCACCACCCCTCGACAGTGGCCCCCTGGGGGCCAACGTCCTGACTTTC. Variable domain in full (rest from reference TRBV18 and TRBJ2-6): NAGVMQNPRHLVRRRGQEARLRCSPMKGHSHVYWYRQLPEEGLKFMVYLQKENIIDESGMPKERFSAEFPKEGPSILRIQQVVRGDSAAYFCASSPPLDSGPLGANVLTFGAGSRLTVL.

V is TRBV4-3 and J is TRBJ1-3, with D maybe TRBD1 (6 bases). Trimming shortened V by 2 bases and J by 4 bases, and 18 bases separated the two germline ends. The germline V gene has CDR1 LGHNA and CDR2 YSLEER. The CDR3 runs 17 residues. The CDR3 DNA reads as TGCGCCAGCAGCCAACGCCAGGCGGGGGGCGCCGGAAACACCATATATTTT. Translation gives CASSQRQAGGAGNTIYF.

The chain recombines TRBV7-9 with TRBJ2-7, with a tentative D call TRBD1 (5 bases). This CDR3 has 13 residues. V lost 7 bases, J lost 2 bases, and 12 bases lay in between. Germline V gene sequence: CDR1 SEHNR, CDR2 FQNEAQ (reference sequence). The CDR3 sequence is CASNLRQTYEQYF. CDR3 sequence (DNA): TGTGCCAGCAACCTCCGACAGACCTACGAGCAGTACTTC.

This clone came up once. This sequence joins TRBV10-3 and TRBJ1-5; 10 nucleotides agree with TRBD1. Germline CDR1 reads ENHRY; CDR2 reads SYGVKD. This CDR3 region has 15 residues. V was clipped by 8 bases and J by 4 bases; unmatched bases: 8. The CDR3 DNA reads as TGTGCCATCGCCGGAGGGGACAGGGGAAATCAGCCCCAGCATTTT. Its protein product is CAIAGGDRGNQPQHF.

Only a few counts were recorded for this clone. An end of the junction differs from the germline gene, which may be a read error. V gene TRBV15 combines with J gene TRBJ1-2; 7 bases match TRBD1. Germline values: CDR1 LNHNV, CDR2 YYDKDF (reference sequence). There are 12 residues in the CDR3. CDR3 coding DNA: TGTGCCACCAGCAGAGACCTCCTTGACAGGGAGTTC. Its protein is CATSRDLLDREF. Based on the CDR3 plus reference TRBV15 and TRBJ1-2, the full variable domain is DAMVIQNPRYQVTQFGKPVTLSCSQTLNHNVMYWYQQKSSQAPKLLFHYYDKDFNNEADTPDNFQSRRPNTSFCFLDIRSPGLGDTAMYLCATSRDLLDREFGSGTRLTVV.

The chain combines TRBV28 with TRBJ2-7; 10 bases align to TRBD1. The junction had 8 bases not matched to a gene; V was cut back by 5 bases and J by 4 bases. This CDR3 region has 15 residues. The germline gives CDR1 MDHEN, CDR2 SYDVKM. This CDR3 reads CASSRGTGVVYEQYF. CDR3 bases: TGTGCCAGCAGTCGAGGGACAGGGGTAGTTTACGAGCAGTACTTC.